The 19 T cell receptor beta chains listed next were all sequenced from one sample in a study of molecular identifiers for immune sequencing clone quantification. Using its own MiXCR run on the PCR reads, TCRdb lists one record per CDR3 protein. Of about 640,000 distinct CDR3 sequences listed, 20% were seen once; the top ten hold 0.85%. The sequenced sample was naive CD8+ T cells from blood, with Jurkat cell RNA spiked in. Subset denoted: FACS-sorted CD8+CD4-CCR7+CD45RA+ naive T cells. These TCRs come from a human donor in good health. Some libraries in this study had Jurkat cell RNA spiked in.

This chain joins TRBV7-6 and TRBJ1-2; tentatively, D is TRBD1 (6 bases). V was pared by 0 bases and J by 8 bases, with 19 bases between. The CDR3 runs to 16 residues. The V gene's germline CDR1 is SGHVS and CDR2 FNYEAQ. This CDR3 is CASSLARDGGDRGYTF. CDR3 bases: TGTGCCAGCAGCTTAGCGCGGGACGGGGGCGATAGAGGCTACACCTTC.

This clonotype was picked up a small number of times. The rearrangement uses TRBV27 and TRBJ2-7; D is unclear. The CDR3 runs 10 residues. V was cut by 8 bases and J by 5 bases, with 7 bases left in between. Germline V gene sequence: CDR1 MNHEY, CDR2 SMNVEV (reference sequence). CDR3: CASGPDEQYF. The CDR3 nucleotides are TGTGCCAGCGGTCCTGACGAGCAGTACTTC.

A note on this clonotype: Given a much more abundant clone one base away, this may be a read error. The chain is built from TRBV30 and TRBJ1-1; D gene ambiguous. The V gene's germline CDR1 is GTSNPN and CDR2 SVGIG (reference sequence). The CDR3 has 12 amino acids. CDR3 loop: CAWSRMNTEALF. In DNA form, the CDR3 reads TGTGCCTGGAGTCGTATGAACACTGAAGCTCTCTTT.

In its sample, this clonotype was seen many times. The chain carries TRBV3-1 and TRBJ2-3, with 7 bases that match TRBD2. The CDR3 extends over 16 amino acids. Germline V gene sequence: CDR1 LGHDT, CDR2 YNNKEL (reference sequence). Trimming at V came to 0 bases and at J to 2 bases, leaving 5 bases not matched to a gene. The CDR3 DNA reads TGTGCCAGCAGCCAAGATATGCTAGCGGACACAGATACGCAGTATTTT. It codes for CASSQDMLADTDTQYF.

Comment on this clonotype: A much larger clone lies a single base off, so this may be a read error. V usage is TRBV10-3 and J usage is TRBJ2-7; 8 bases fit TRBD2. This CDR3 spans 15 amino acids. Germline CDR1 and CDR2: ENHRY and SYGVKD. The junction had 7 bases not matched to a gene; V was cut back by 2 bases and J by 4 bases. CDR3 in DNA: TGTGCCATCAGTGAGCCCCGGGAGGGCCGATACGAGCAGTACTTC. Translating gives CAISEPREGRYEQYF.

This clonotype was observed many times. J is TRBJ2-3 and V is TRBV7-9; D is ambiguous. This CDR3 has 13 amino acids. Germline CDR1 reads SEHNR; CDR2 reads FQNEAQ (reference sequence). V was pared by 5 bases and J by 5 bases, with 11 bases between. CDR3 sequence reads: CASSLGRIDTQYF. The CDR3 nucleotides are TGTGCCAGCAGCCTAGGACGGATAGATACGCAGTATTTT.

As concerns this clonotype: A clone one base away is much larger, so this may be a read error. The V and J genes are TRBV2 and TRBJ2-3, with 8 bases aligning to TRBD2. The J segment lost 6 bases and the V segment lost 6 bases, leaving 8 bases of the junction unmatched. Germline CDR1 and CDR2: SNHLY and FYNNEI. This CDR3 spans 14 amino acids. The CDR3 DNA reads as TGTGCCAGCAGCCCCTTAGCGGGATATGATACGCAGTATTTT. Its translation: CASSPLAGYDTQYF.

This clonotype was observed a handful of times. V and J are TRBV27 and TRBJ2-7; D is perhaps TRBD1 or TRBD2 (6 bases each). Trimming shortened V by 3 bases and J by 4 bases, and 25 bases separated the two germline ends. Germline V gives CDR1 MNHEY, CDR2 SMNVEV (reference sequence). CDR3 length: 18 residues. This chain's CDR3 is CASSFGASGVRGFYEQYF. Written as DNA, the CDR3 is TGTGCCAGCAGTTTCGGCGCCTCGGGGGTCAGGGGTTTTTACGAGCAGTACTTC.

Concerning this clonotype: This clone may be a read error of a much larger clone one base away. This chain's CDR3 is CASRWGLAGDEQYF. DNA of the CDR3: TGTGCCAGCAGGTGGGGACTAGCGGGAGACGAGCAGTACTTC. J is TRBJ2-7 and V is TRBV6-2 or TRBV6-3; 14 bases map to TRBD2. Germline V gene sequence: CDR1 MNHEY, CDR2 SVGEGT. After removal of 6 bases from V and 5 bases from J, the junction contained 3 bases not matched to a gene. The CDR3 contains 14 residues.

The chain carries TRBV2 and TRBJ2-1, with 12 bases lining up with TRBD2. The J segment lost 6 bases and the V segment lost 5 bases, leaving 5 bases of the junction unmatched. CDR3 size: 15 residues. In germline, CDR1 is SNHLY, CDR2 FYNNEI. Here the CDR3 reads CASSPSGGASNEQFF. Here the CDR3 DNA reads TGTGCCAGCAGTCCTAGCGGGGGGGCAAGCAATGAGCAGTTCTTC.

Concerning this clonotype itself: This may be a read error, as it is one base from a much larger clone. The CDR3 protein is CASSRDRATNTEAFF. The CDR3 coding sequence is TGTGCCAGCAGTCGAGACAGGGCGACTAACACTGAAGCTTTCTTT. The rearrangement uses TRBV12-3 or TRBV12-4 and TRBJ1-1; 7 nucleotides agree with TRBD1. The CDR3 extends over 15 amino acids. The ends lost 5 bases at V and 2 bases at J; junction bases unmatched: 8.

This clonotype was seen at least ten times. This rearrangement joins TRBV19 to TRBJ2-4; perhaps TRBD1 as D (5 bases). Trimming took off 5 bases at V and 6 bases at J, with 11 bases between the two ends. The CDR3 extends over 13 amino acids. Germline V gives CDR1 LNHDA, CDR2 SQIVND (reference sequence). The CDR3 region is CASSETEANIQYF. The CDR3, as DNA: TGTGCCAGTAGTGAGACAGAAGCAAACATTCAGTACTTC.

Turning to this clonotype: This may come from a read error, since a much larger clone is one base off. Given the absence of the conserved phenylalanine or tryptophan at the CDR3 end, a read error is likely. In DNA, the CDR3 is TGTGCCAGCAGCCTGAGTGGGGGTTCACCCCTCCACTCT. Protein sequence: CASSLSGGSPLHS. V and J are TRBV12-3 or TRBV12-4 and TRBJ1-6, with D possibly being TRBD1 (5 bases). The ends were cut back, 6 bases at V and 9 bases at J, with 12 bases in the middle. The CDR3 has 13 amino acids.

This clonotype was recorded many times. The chain recombines TRBV7-2 with TRBJ1-1; D might be TRBD1 (5 bases). V was trimmed by 2 bases and J by 6 bases, leaving 13 bases between them. Germline CDR1 and CDR2: SGHTA and FQGNSA. The CDR3 has 14 amino acids. The chain's CDR3 is CASSLTLAGPEAFF. The CDR3 coding sequence is TGTGCCAGCAGCTTAACCCTGGCAGGGCCTGAAGCTTTCTTT.

This clonotype was seen ten or more times. The chain uses TRBV7-9 and TRBJ2-7; 7 positions agree with TRBD1. V trimming: 6 bases; J trimming: 5 bases; junction bases outside the gene matches: 7. CDR1 is SEHNR and CDR2 is FQNEAQ in the germline V gene (reference sequence). This CDR3 is 13 amino acids long. In nucleotides, the CDR3 is TGTGCCAGCAGGACCACAGGGGACCACGAGCAGTACTTC. Protein sequence: CASRTTGDHEQYF. Looking up the rest from reference TRBV7-9 and TRBJ2-7 gives the full variable domain: DTGVSQNPRHKITKRGQNVTFRCDPISEHNRLYWYRQTLGQGPEFLTYFQNEAQLEKSRLLSDRFSAERPKGSFSTLEIQRTEQGDSAMYLCASRTTGDHEQYFGPGTRLTVT.

Remarks on this clonotype: A single base separates this from a much larger clone, so it may be a read error. The rearrangement links TRBV12-3 or TRBV12-4 to TRBJ2-2; D is uncertain. The CDR3 loop spans 18 amino acids. The CDR3 here is CVSSLFIGFRGDTGELFF. The CDR3 DNA reads as TGTGTCAGCAGTTTATTTATTGGGTTCAGAGGTGACACCGGGGAGCTGTTTTTT.

This clonotype was seen repeatedly, ten times or more. V usage is TRBV6-6 and J usage is TRBJ1-5; 8 positions agree with TRBD1. Looked up from germline, CDR1 is MNHNY and CDR2 is SVGAGI (reference sequence). The CDR3 is made up of 16 amino acids. V trimming: 4 bases; J trimming: 1 base; junction bases outside the gene matches: 6. CDR3 region: CASSSGGRRSNQPQHF. CDR3 DNA sequence: TGTGCCAGCAGTTCAGGGGGCCGACGGAGCAATCAGCCCCAGCATTTT.

About this clonotype itself: The junction and the germline gene differ at one end; a read error may be behind it. The V gene is TRBV12-3 or TRBV12-4, the J gene TRBJ2-7; 7 bases line up with TRBD1. The CDR3 length is 15 residues. CDR3 sequence reads: CASSFDPGQIYEQHF. As DNA, the CDR3 is TGTGCCAGCAGTTTCGATCCGGGACAGATCTACGAGCAGCACTTC.

Points on this clonotype: One junction end disagrees with the germline gene, perhaps due to a read error. The V and J genes are TRBV3-1 and TRBJ1-2; D not certain. This CDR3 is 15 amino acids long. CDR1 and CDR2 from the germline V gene are LGHDT and YNNKEL (reference sequence). CDR3 region: CASSQDVPANYGYAF. The CDR3 coding sequence is TGTGCCAGCAGCCAAGATGTCCCGGCCAACTATGGCTACGCCTTC.